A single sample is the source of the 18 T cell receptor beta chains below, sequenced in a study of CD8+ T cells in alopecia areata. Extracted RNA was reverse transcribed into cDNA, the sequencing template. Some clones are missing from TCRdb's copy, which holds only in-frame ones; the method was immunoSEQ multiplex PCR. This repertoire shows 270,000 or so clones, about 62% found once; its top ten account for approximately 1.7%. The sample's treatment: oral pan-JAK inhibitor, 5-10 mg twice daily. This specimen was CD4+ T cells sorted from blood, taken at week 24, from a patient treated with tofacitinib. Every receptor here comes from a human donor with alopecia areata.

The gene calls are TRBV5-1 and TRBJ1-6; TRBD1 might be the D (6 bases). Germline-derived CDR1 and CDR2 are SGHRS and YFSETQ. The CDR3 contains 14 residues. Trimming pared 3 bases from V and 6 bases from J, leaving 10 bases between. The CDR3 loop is CASSYDRLNSPLHF. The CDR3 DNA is TGCGCCAGCAGCTATGACAGGCTTAATTCACCCCTCCACTTT.

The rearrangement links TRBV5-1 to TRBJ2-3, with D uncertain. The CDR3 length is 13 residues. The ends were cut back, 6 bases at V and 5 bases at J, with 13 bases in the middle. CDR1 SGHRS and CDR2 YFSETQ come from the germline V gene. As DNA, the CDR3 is TGCGCCAGCAAACGATCTGGGCAAGATACGCAGTATTTT. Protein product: CASKRSGQDTQYF.

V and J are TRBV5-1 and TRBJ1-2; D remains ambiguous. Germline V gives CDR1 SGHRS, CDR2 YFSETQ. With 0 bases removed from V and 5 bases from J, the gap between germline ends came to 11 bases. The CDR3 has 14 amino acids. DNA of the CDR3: TGCGCCAGCAGCTTGGATGAGGTCGGTTATGGCTACACCTTC. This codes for CASSLDEVGYGYTF.

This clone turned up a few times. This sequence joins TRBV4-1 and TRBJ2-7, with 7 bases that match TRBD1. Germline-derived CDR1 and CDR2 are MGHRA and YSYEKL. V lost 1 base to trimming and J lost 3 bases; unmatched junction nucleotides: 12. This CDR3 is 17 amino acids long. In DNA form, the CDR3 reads TGCGCCAGCAGCCAAGTGGCGTCGGGACAGTCCCGCTACGAGCAGTACTTC. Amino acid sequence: CASSQVASGQSRYEQYF.

CDR3 residues: CASSIQGAYGYTF. CDR3 DNA: TGTGCCAGCAGTATTCAGGGCGCCTATGGCTACACCTTC. The rearrangement joins TRBV2 to TRBJ1-2; D is possibly TRBD1 (5 bases). Germline V gene lookup returns CDR1 SNHLY and CDR2 FYNNEI. This CDR3 comprises 13 residues. Trimming cost V 5 bases and J 4 bases, with 11 bases left between them.

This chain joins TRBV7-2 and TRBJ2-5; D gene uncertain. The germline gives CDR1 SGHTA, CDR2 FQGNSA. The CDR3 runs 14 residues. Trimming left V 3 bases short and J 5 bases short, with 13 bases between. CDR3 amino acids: CASSFGRRTETQYF. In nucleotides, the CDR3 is TGTGCCAGCAGCTTTGGCCGGCGTACGGAGACCCAGTACTTC.

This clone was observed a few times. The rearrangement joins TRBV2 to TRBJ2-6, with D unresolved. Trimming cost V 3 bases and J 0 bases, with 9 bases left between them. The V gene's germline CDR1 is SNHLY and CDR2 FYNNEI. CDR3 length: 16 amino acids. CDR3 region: CASSEIRISGANVLTF. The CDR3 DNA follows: TGTGCCAGCAGTGAGATAAGAATCTCTGGGGCCAACGTCCTGACTTTC.

The CDR3 loop is CATSRQGNYGYTF. In DNA, the CDR3 is TGTGCCACCAGCAGACAGGGGAACTATGGCTACACCTTC. This chain uses TRBV15 with TRBJ1-2, with D tentatively TRBD1 (6 bases). Germline V lookup: CDR1 LNHNV, CDR2 YYDKDF (reference sequence). The CDR3 is made up of 13 amino acids. The V gene lost 2 bases and the J gene lost 2 bases, with 6 bases spanning the gap.

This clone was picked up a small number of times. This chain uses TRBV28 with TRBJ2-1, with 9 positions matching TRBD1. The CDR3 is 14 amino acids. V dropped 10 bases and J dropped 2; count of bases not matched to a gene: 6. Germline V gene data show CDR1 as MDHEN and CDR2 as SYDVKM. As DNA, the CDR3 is TGTGCCACCACCGACAGGGGGACCTACAATGAGCAGTTCTTC. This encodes CATTDRGTYNEQFF. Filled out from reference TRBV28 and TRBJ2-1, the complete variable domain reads DVKVTQSSRYLVKRTGEKVFLECVQDMDHENMFWYRQDPGLGLRLIYFSYDVKMKEKGDIPEGYSVSREKKERFSLILESASTNQTSMYLCATTDRGTYNEQFFGPGTRLTVL.

The CDR3 loop reads CASRDRGETQYF. For the CDR3, the DNA is TGTGCCAGCAGGGACAGGGGAGAGACCCAGTACTTC. The chain joins TRBV2 to TRBJ2-5, with 9 bases lining up with TRBD1. CDR1 is SNHLY, CDR2 FYNNEI, per germline. V was pared by 6 bases and J by 4 bases, with 0 bases of the junction left unmatched. The CDR3 spans 12 residues.

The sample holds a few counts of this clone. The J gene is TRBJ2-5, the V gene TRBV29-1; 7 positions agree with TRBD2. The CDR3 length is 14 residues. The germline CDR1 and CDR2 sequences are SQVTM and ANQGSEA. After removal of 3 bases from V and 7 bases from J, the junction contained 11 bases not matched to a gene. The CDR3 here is CSVDPTGGRGTQYF. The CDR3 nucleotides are TGCAGCGTTGATCCAACCGGGGGGAGAGGGACCCAGTACTTC.

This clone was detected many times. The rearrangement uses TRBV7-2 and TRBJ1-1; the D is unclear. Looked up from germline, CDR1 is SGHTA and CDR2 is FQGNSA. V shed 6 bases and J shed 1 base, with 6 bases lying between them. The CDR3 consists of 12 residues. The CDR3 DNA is TGTGCCAGCAGATCACCGAACACTGAAGCTTTCTTT. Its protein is CASRSPNTEAFF.

CDR3 residues: CASSFTSNTEAFF. CDR3 nucleotides: TGTGCCAGCAGTTTCACCTCGAACACTGAAGCTTTCTTT. The V call is TRBV6-6, the J call TRBJ1-1; D not resolved. The CDR3 runs to 13 residues. From germline, CDR1 is MNHNY and CDR2 SVGAGI (reference sequence). V was cut by 4 bases and J by 1 base, with 7 bases left in between.

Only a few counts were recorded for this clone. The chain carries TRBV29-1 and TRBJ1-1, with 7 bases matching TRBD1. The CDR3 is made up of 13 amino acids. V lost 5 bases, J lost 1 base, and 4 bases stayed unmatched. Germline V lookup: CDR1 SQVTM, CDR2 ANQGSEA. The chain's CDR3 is CSVRQGQNTEAFF. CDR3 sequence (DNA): TGCAGCGTTCGACAGGGCCAGAACACTGAAGCTTTCTTT.

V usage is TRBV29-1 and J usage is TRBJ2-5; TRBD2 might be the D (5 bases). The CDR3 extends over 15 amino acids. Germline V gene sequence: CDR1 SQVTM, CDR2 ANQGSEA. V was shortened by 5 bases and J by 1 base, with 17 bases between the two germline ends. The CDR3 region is CSVPQGSHVQETQYF. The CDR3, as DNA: TGCAGCGTTCCTCAAGGGAGTCATGTCCAAGAGACCCAGTACTTC.

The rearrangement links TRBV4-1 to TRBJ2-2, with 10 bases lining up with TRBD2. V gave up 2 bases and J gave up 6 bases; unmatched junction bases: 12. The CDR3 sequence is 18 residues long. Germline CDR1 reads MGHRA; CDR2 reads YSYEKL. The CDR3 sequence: CASSQLTGLAARSGELFF. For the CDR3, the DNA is TGCGCCAGCAGCCAACTTACTGGACTAGCGGCCCGTTCCGGGGAGCTGTTTTTT.

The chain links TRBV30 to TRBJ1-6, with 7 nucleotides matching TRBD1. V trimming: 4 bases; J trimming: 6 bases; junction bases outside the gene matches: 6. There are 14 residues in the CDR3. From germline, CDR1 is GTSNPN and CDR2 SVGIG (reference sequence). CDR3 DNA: TGTGCCTGGACCGGGACAGTTTTTAATTCACCCCTCCACTTT. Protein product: CAWTGTVFNSPLHF.

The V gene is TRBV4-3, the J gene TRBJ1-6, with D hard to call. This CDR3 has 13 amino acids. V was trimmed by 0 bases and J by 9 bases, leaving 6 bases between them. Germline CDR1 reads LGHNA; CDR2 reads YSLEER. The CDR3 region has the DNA TGCGCCAGCAGCCAAGATCCCGGTTCACCCCTCCACTTT. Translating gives CASSQDPGSPLHF.